The 5 T cell receptor beta chains listed next were all sequenced from one sample in a study of long-term antiretroviral therapy in people with HIV. The assay, immunoSEQ v3.0, was run at survey level. Assay used: immunoSEQ multiplex PCR; TCRdb lists only in-frame clones, some missing. The sample includes some 29,000 clones, roughly 88% of them seen just once. The material sequenced was unsorted PBMCs, taken 0.5 years after starting antiretroviral therapy. The receptors originated from a woman aged 18 to 35 with HIV.

V is TRBV7-9 and J is TRBJ2-5; 8 bases match TRBD2. The J segment lost 2 bases and the V segment lost 5 bases, leaving 7 bases of the junction unmatched. CDR1 and CDR2 (germline): SEHNR, FQNEAQ (reference sequence). The CDR3 covers 15 residues. CDR3 sequence: CASSLNQREQETQYF. As DNA, the CDR3 is TGTGCCAGCAGCCTAAACCAGCGGGAGCAAGAGACCCAGTACTTC.

The chain carries TRBV6-5 and TRBJ2-7; D is uncertain. Deletions cut 0 bases from V and 1 base from J, with 10 bases between. Germline CDR1 is MNHEY and CDR2 is SVGAGI. The CDR3 extends over 15 amino acids. CDR3 coding DNA: TGTGCCAGCAGTTACTCTTCGCTTGTGTCCTACGAGCAGTACTTC. It is translated as CASSYSSLVSYEQYF.

This clone was counted between two and nine times. The chain combines TRBV10-3 with TRBJ2-7; tentatively, D is TRBD2 (6 bases). CDR1 is ENHRY, CDR2 SYGVKD, per germline. There are 15 residues in the CDR3. Trimming took off 4 bases at V and 0 bases at J, with 13 bases between the two ends. CDR3 loop: CAISVPRDFSYEQYF. DNA of the CDR3: TGTGCCATCAGTGTACCCCGGGACTTCTCCTACGAGCAGTACTTC.

This clone was counted a single time. The rearrangement links TRBV25-1 to TRBJ2-7; D may be TRBD1 (5 bases). V lost 1 base to trimming and J lost 6 bases, with 13 bases between them. This CDR3 contains 14 residues. Looked up from germline, CDR1 is MGHDK and CDR2 is SYGVNS. CDR3 residues: CASSESSRVREQYF. CDR3 coding DNA: TGTGCCAGCAGTGAATCAAGCAGGGTGCGCGAGCAGTACTTC.

A single count supports this clone. The CDR3 nucleotides are TGTGCCAGCAGCGCCTACAGGGATGAAAAACTGTTTTTT. It is translated as CASSAYRDEKLFF. V usage is TRBV9 and J usage is TRBJ1-4, with D possibly TRBD1 on 6 matching bases. CDR3 size: 13 residues. Trimming removed 3 bases at V and 6 bases at J, with 9 bases between. Germline lookup yields CDR1 SGDLS and CDR2 YYNGEE.